The clone carrying this T cell receptor (beta chain) was counted only a few times. Its cognate antigen is unknown. The data were taken from a study of T cells after yellow fever vaccination. The authors made TCR cDNA by 5'RACE template switching, adding a universal primer site and UMIs. One entry per CDR3 protein, called by TCRdb with MiXCR from the 5' RACE reads. Here the sample spans more than 90,000 distinct CDR3 sequences, roughly 8.9% being singletons. Study-wide points: Across the CD4 and CD8 compartments, a small share of clonotypes was present in both. Most primary-vaccination clones recurred post-booster (approximately 96% CD4, just over 85% CD8).

The CDR3 is 14 amino acids. J lost 6 bases, V lost 3 bases, and 8 bases had no gene match. In germline, CDR1 is LNHNV, CDR2 YYDKDF (reference sequence). The chain links TRBV15 to TRBJ2-7; 7 bases map to TRBD1. The source was CD8+ T cells sorted from PBMCs, collected 45 days after the yellow fever booster vaccination. This receptor was taken from a young man who received the YFV17D yellow fever vaccine. CDR3 sequence reads: CATSSGQQGTEQYF. CDR3 coding DNA: TGTGCCACCAGCAGCGGGCAACAGGGGACCGAGCAGTACTTC.